This T cell receptor (beta chain) was sequenced in a study of control samples from healthy donors and cancer patients. The protocol was immunoSEQ multiplex PCR, while the TCRdb copy is restricted to in-frame clones and leaves out a portion. The data contain over 150,000 clones, roughly 91% of them seen just once; the ten biggest clones take up roughly 1.5%. Deletions cut 6 bases from V and 5 bases from J, with 15 bases between. This CDR3 spans 14 amino acids. Germline CDR1 reads MNHNY; CDR2 reads SVGAGI (reference sequence). The chain links TRBV6-6 to TRBJ2-3; D gene uncertain. This TCR was recovered from a man younger than 35 in good health. Sample: blood. CDR3 sequence: CASSRLVAQDTQYF. The CDR3 DNA follows: TGTGCCAGCAGCCGGCTAGTGGCACAAGATACGCAGTATTTT.